This T cell receptor beta chain was sequenced during a study of cytomegalovirus exposure and HLA in healthy donors. Study in general: Early release data held around 82 million unique TCRs from HLA-typed donors.

The CDR3 has 16 residues. Germline V gene data show CDR1 as SGHDT and CDR2 as YYEEEE. Trimming pared 1 base from V and 1 base from J, leaving 14 bases between. This PCR relied on a set of 60 Vbeta primers and 13 Jbeta primers. TCRdb's copy holds only in-frame clones and misses some; the assay was immunoSEQ multiplex PCR. In the table there are approximately 190,000 clones, 81% of which are singletons. This clone was detected once. V usage is TRBV5-6 and J usage is TRBJ1-1; D gene unclear. Source material: PBMCs. This clonotype was obtained from a man aged 50 to 60 in good health and CMV-seronegative. CDR3 amino acids: CASSLLNGPRNTEAFF. In nucleotides, the CDR3 is TGTGCCAGCAGCTTGTTAAATGGGCCAAGGAACACTGAAGCTTTCTTT.